This TCR beta chain emerged from a study of siplizumab effects on memory and regulatory T cells. Study findings and constraints: Assignment of a naive or memory phenotype failed for roughly 80-95% of the proliferating CD4+ or CD8+ clones. Treg-derived clones made up an average of roughly 66% of mappable alloreactive CD4+ clones with siplizumab and 25% to 30% in controls. A major contribution to the alloresponse seemed to be made by naive T cells, which seemed more diverse than memory cells.

Turning to this clone: What it binds is unknown.

Around 10^5 TCR templates underwent assay in each sample. The method was immunoSEQ multiplex PCR; TCRdb's version includes in-frame clones alone and lacks a portion of them. The repertoire holds tens of thousands of clones, with around 92% as singletons. Germline CDR1 MNHEY, CDR2 SVGAGI. The CDR3 consists of 15 residues. Trimming cost V 0 bases and J 2 bases; bases outside gene matches: 2. Material: naive CD4+ T cells sorted from blood. The TCR comes from a human donor in good health. This chain joins TRBV6-5 and TRBJ2-7, with 9 bases fitting TRBD1. In DNA, the CDR3 is TGTGCCAGCAGTTACTCGCGGACAGGGGCCTACGAGCAGTACTTC. Amino acids: CASSYSRTGAYEQYF.